These 27 T cell receptor beta chains were sequenced from one sample in a study of beta chain features in type 1 diabetes. Sequenced material consisted of expressed TCRB transcripts (all of the isolated RNA was reverse transcribed). TCRdb's table, derived via immunoSEQ multiplex PCR, lists solely in-frame clones and lacks some. The sample carries over 150,000 clones, 9% to 12% recorded once. Study-level results: Across all four CD4+ subsets, people with type 1 diabetes showed modestly shorter TCRB CDR3s.

Their specific antigens are unknown. The source material was central memory CD4+ T cells from blood. Receptors were obtained from a man aged 25 to 40 with type 1 diabetes.

This clone was recorded at least ten times. V gene TRBV28 combines with J gene TRBJ2-5; D gene unclear. This CDR3 is built from 11 residues. The V end was cut by 4 bases, the J end by 5 bases, with 5 bases between. Germline assignment: CDR1 MDHEN and CDR2 SYDVKM. CDR3 region: CASSSVETQYF. CDR3 nucleotides: TGTGCCAGCAGTTCCGTCGAGACCCAGTACTTC.

The V gene is TRBV10-3, the J gene TRBJ2-3; 10 positions agree with TRBD2. CDR1 and CDR2 from the germline V gene are ENHRY and SYGVKD. V was clipped by 2 bases and J by 3 bases; unmatched bases: 2. The CDR3 is 15 amino acids. The CDR3 loop reads CAISELAGDTDTQYF. CDR3 sequence (DNA): TGTGCCATCAGTGAGCTAGCGGGAGATACAGATACGCAGTATTTT.

The chain links TRBV2 to TRBJ2-1, with unresolved D. Trimming stripped 8 bases from V and 4 bases from J, with 6 bases between. This CDR3 is 11 amino acids long. Germline CDR1 reads SNHLY; CDR2 reads FYNNEI. Here the CDR3 DNA reads TGTGCCAGCCGTATTTACAATGAGCAGTTCTTC. Its protein is CASRIYNEQFF. Drawing the rest from reference TRBV2 and TRBJ2-1, the complete variable domain is EPEVTQTPSHQVTQMGQEVILRCVPISNHLYFYWYRQILGQKVEFLVSFYNNEISEKSEIFDDQFSVERPDGSNFTLKIRSTKLEDSAMYFCASRIYNEQFFGPGTRLTVL.

The chain has TRBV5-6 and TRBJ1-2; TRBD1 agrees at 7 bases. The CDR3 is 14 residues long. V was clipped by 3 bases and J by 4 bases; unmatched bases: 6. Germline lookup yields CDR1 SGHDT and CDR2 YYEEEE. The CDR3 coding sequence is TGTGCCAGCAGCTCCGACAGGGAAGTCTATGGCTACACCTTC. This encodes CASSSDREVYGYTF.

This clone was counted between two and nine times. A much larger clonotype is one base distant, so this may be a read error. Other DNA sequences within the sample encode an identical CDR3. The CDR3 sequence is CASSFTGANVLTF. For the CDR3, the DNA is TGTGCCAGCAGCTTCACTGGGGCCAACGTCCTGACTTTC. The rearrangement uses TRBV7-8 and TRBJ2-6; D is undetermined. The CDR3 contains 13 residues. Trimming stripped 3 bases from V and 2 bases from J, with 2 bases between. Germline V gives CDR1 SGHVS, CDR2 FQNEAQ.

This clone was seen at least ten times. The J gene is TRBJ2-5, the V gene TRBV18, with D possibly matching TRBD2 (5 bases). The CDR3 is 15 amino acids. CDR1 and CDR2 from the germline V gene are KGHSH and LQKENI. V lost 3 bases to trimming and J lost 3 bases, with 14 bases between them. The CDR3 bases are TGTGCCAGCTCACCGGGAACCAGCGGTGAAGAGACCCAGTACTTC. This encodes CASSPGTSGEETQYF. Full variable domain (rest looked up from reference TRBV18 and TRBJ2-5): NAGVMQNPRHLVRRRGQEARLRCSPMKGHSHVYWYRQLPEEGLKFMVYLQKENIIDESGMPKERFSAEFPKEGPSILRIQQVVRGDSAAYFCASSPGTSGEETQYFGPGTRLLVL.

The rearrangement links TRBV7-2 to TRBJ2-7; tentatively, D is TRBD2 (6 bases). Germline values: CDR1 SGHTA, CDR2 FQGNSA. The length of the CDR3 is 13 residues. Trimming removed 5 bases at V and 4 bases at J, with 12 bases between. DNA of the CDR3: TGTGCCAGCAGCGGGGGGACCGGGTACGAGCAGTACTTC. Amino acids: CASSGGTGYEQYF. Full variable domain (missing parts from reference TRBV7-2 and TRBJ2-7): GAGVSQSPSNKVTEKGKDVELRCDPISGHTALYWYRQSLGQGLEFLIYFQGNSAPDKSGLPSDRFSAERTGGSVSTLTIQRTQQEDSAVYLCASSGGTGYEQYFGPGTRLTVT.

This clone showed up just a few times. This chain links TRBV14 with TRBJ2-3; D gene unclear. CDR3 length equals 13 residues. V was cut by 2 bases and J by 4 bases, with 7 bases left in between. Germline CDR1 and CDR2: SGHDN and FVKESK. In DNA, the CDR3 is TGTGCCAGCAGCCAACAGGCAGCAGATACGCAGTATTTT. Protein product: CASSQQAADTQYF. Full variable domain (missing parts from reference TRBV14 and TRBJ2-3): EAGVTQFPSHSVIEKGQTVTLRCDPISGHDNLYWYRRVMGKEIKFLLHFVKESKQDESGMPNNRFLAERTGGTYSTLKVQPAELEDSGVYFCASSQQAADTQYFGPGTRLTVL.

This clone was observed a few times. This chain links TRBV2 with TRBJ2-7, with 11 positions matching TRBD1. The junction had 9 bases not matched to a gene; V was cut back by 6 bases and J by 5 bases. The CDR3 loop spans 15 amino acids. The V gene's germline CDR1 is SNHLY and CDR2 FYNNEI. The CDR3 sequence: CASSLVGTGGHEQYF. The CDR3 DNA reads as TGTGCCAGCAGCCTAGTAGGGACAGGGGGTCACGAGCAGTACTTC.

This clone turned up a few times. The genes are TRBV4-3 and TRBJ2-4, with 8 nucleotides matching TRBD1. This CDR3 region has 16 residues. The junction had 7 bases not matched to a gene; V was cut back by 0 bases and J by 6 bases. Germline assignment: CDR1 LGHNA and CDR2 YSLEER. CDR3 nucleotides: TGCGCCAGCAGCCAAGATTATCGACAGGGGATAAACATTCAGTACTTC. It codes for CASSQDYRQGINIQYF.

The V and J genes are TRBV7-2 and TRBJ2-1, with TRBD2 identical over 10 bases. V was pared by 5 bases and J by 7 bases, with 8 bases of the junction left unmatched. CDR1 is SGHTA, CDR2 FQGNSA, per germline. The CDR3 spans 15 residues. The DNA of the CDR3 is TGTGCCAGCAGCCCGGATAGCGGGAGGAGGAATGAGCAGTTCTTC. Protein sequence: CASSPDSGRRNEQFF.

The chain couples TRBV5-1 to TRBJ1-4; TRBD1 agrees at 10 bases. The CDR3 has 15 residues. Unmatched junction bases numbered 8, after V lost 4 bases and J lost 8 bases. The germline V gene has CDR1 SGHRS and CDR2 YFSETQ. The CDR3 bases are TGCGCCAGCAGCGCGGCCGGGACAGGGGAAGAAAAACTGTTTTTT. Protein: CASSAAGTGEEKLFF.

V and J are TRBV30 and TRBJ2-5; maybe TRBD1 (6 bases). Per germline, CDR1 GTSNPN and CDR2 SVGIG (reference sequence). There are 14 residues in the CDR3. Trimming removed 2 bases at V and 5 bases at J, with 15 bases between. The CDR3 here is CAWSPNRVGETQYF. CDR3 nucleotide sequence: TGTGCCTGGAGTCCTAACAGGGTGGGCGAGACCCAGTACTTC.

The chain combines TRBV30 with TRBJ2-3; 9 nucleotides agree with TRBD2. The germline V gene has CDR1 GTSNPN and CDR2 SVGIG (reference sequence). The CDR3 sequence is 14 residues long. Trimming removed 2 bases from V and 4 bases from J; junction bases left unmatched: 4. DNA for the CDR3: TGTGCCTGGAGTTTTCTAGCGGGATCAGATACGCAGTATTTT. It translates to CAWSFLAGSDTQYF.

There are a few counts of this clone. This sample includes further DNA sequences coding for the same CDR3. This sequence joins TRBV18 and TRBJ2-7, with D unresolved. Trimming took 4 bases from V and 1 from J, leaving 11 bases between them. Germline lookup yields CDR1 KGHSH and CDR2 LQKENI. This CDR3 comprises 14 residues. Here the CDR3 DNA reads TGTGCCAGCTCACGAGACTCATCTTCCTACGAGCAGTACTTC. Amino acids: CASSRDSSSYEQYF.

The sample holds a few counts of this clone. The V and J genes are TRBV7-9 and TRBJ2-5; 13 nucleotides align to TRBD2. Losses at the gene ends were 3 bases for V and 5 bases for J; bases not matched to a gene: 3. The CDR3 consists of 15 residues. Germline loops: CDR1 SEHNR, CDR2 FQNEAQ (reference sequence). CDR3 sequence (DNA): TGTGCCAGCAGCTTCCGACTAGCGGGAGGTGAGACCCAGTACTTC. It is translated as CASSFRLAGGETQYF.

This sequence joins TRBV2 and TRBJ1-2; the D is unclear. CDR3 length equals 13 residues. CDR1 is SNHLY, CDR2 FYNNEI, per germline. Deletions cut 4 bases from V and 1 base from J, with 7 bases between. The CDR3 region is CASSARGNYGYTF. In DNA form, the CDR3 reads TGTGCCAGCAGTGCTCGGGGTAACTATGGCTACACCTTC.

This clone was seen more than once but under ten times. The V gene is TRBV7-9, the J gene TRBJ2-5; 10 positions match TRBD2. The CDR3 spans 15 residues. Germline loops: CDR1 SEHNR, CDR2 FQNEAQ (reference sequence). Trimming took 1 base from V and 5 from J; bases not matched to a gene: 4. The CDR3 nucleotides read TGTGCCAGCAGCTTAGGGGCGGGACTAGCGGAGACCCAGTACTTC. Translated: CASSLGAGLAETQYF.

V usage is TRBV11-1 and J usage is TRBJ1-4; possibly TRBD1 for D (5 bases). The ends were cut back, 2 bases at V and 10 bases at J, with 8 bases in the middle. Germline lookup yields CDR1 SGHAT and CDR2 FQDESV (reference sequence). This CDR3 is built from 12 residues. DNA for the CDR3: TGTGCCAGCAGCTTACAGGGATCAAAACTGTTTTTT. This translates into CASSLQGSKLFF.

A few counts support this clone. CDR3: CASSERRGVAEAFF. The CDR3 DNA sequence: TGTGCCAGCAGTGAACGTCGGGGTGTCGCTGAAGCTTTCTTT. The genes are TRBV27 and TRBJ1-1; D unresolved. CDR3 length equals 14 residues. Per the germline V gene, CDR1 is MNHEY and CDR2 is SMNVEV (reference sequence). Trimming cost V 5 bases and J 6 bases, with 16 bases left between them.

The rearrangement uses TRBV7-3 and TRBJ2-4; a possible D gene is TRBD1 (7 bases). Germline values: CDR1 SGHTA, CDR2 FQGTGA. Trimming took off 5 bases at V and 5 bases at J, with 10 bases between the two ends. The CDR3 is 13 amino acids. In DNA, the CDR3 is TGTGCCAGCAGCGCGGGACAGCAAAACATTCAGTACTTC. Translating it yields CASSAGQQNIQYF.

This clone was counted at least ten times. This sequence joins TRBV9 and TRBJ2-3; D may be TRBD1 (5 bases). Trimming removed 3 bases at V and 2 bases at J, with 13 bases between. This CDR3 comprises 15 residues. Germline V CDR1 and CDR2: SGDLS, YYNGEE. CDR3: CASSGHGGHTDTQYF. The DNA for the CDR3 is TGTGCCAGCAGCGGGCATGGCGGACACACAGATACGCAGTATTTT.

V usage is TRBV5-4 and J usage is TRBJ2-5; 7 nucleotides match TRBD1. This CDR3 spans 12 amino acids. Germline CDR1 is SGHNT and CDR2 is YYREEE (reference sequence). The J segment lost 8 bases and the V segment lost 6 bases, leaving 7 bases of the junction unmatched. The CDR3 sequence: CASTRQGATQYF. CDR3 DNA sequence: TGTGCCAGCACCCGACAGGGAGCAACCCAGTACTTC.

This chain joins TRBV30 and TRBJ1-3; TRBD1 aligns across 7 bases. From germline, CDR1 is GTSNPN and CDR2 SVGIG (reference sequence). The CDR3 spans 12 residues. V shed 0 bases and J 11 bases; nucleotides not matched to a gene: 4. CDR3 loop: CAWSVEGAAIYF. CDR3 DNA sequence: TGTGCCTGGAGTGTAGAGGGGGCAGCCATATATTTT. The whole variable domain, filled in from reference TRBV30 and TRBJ1-3, reads SQTIHQWPATLVQPVGSPLSLECTVEGTSNPNLYWYRQAAGRGLQLLFYSVGIGQISSEVPQNLSASRPQDRQFILSSKKLLLSDSGFYLCAWSVEGAAIYFGEGSWLTVV.

The chain is built from TRBV6-1 and TRBJ2-1; tentatively, D is TRBD2 (7 bases). The germline V gene encodes CDR1 MNHNS and CDR2 SASEGT. V lost 7 bases, J lost 7 bases, and 17 bases lay in between. This CDR3 is 14 amino acids long. CDR3 region: CASTTGLGGNEQFF. For the CDR3, the DNA is TGTGCCAGCACCACTGGACTAGGGGGGAATGAGCAGTTCTTC.

The chain links TRBV29-1 to TRBJ1-2, with D hard to call. CDR3 length equals 13 residues. Trimming shortened V by 7 bases and J by 3 bases, and 15 bases separated the two germline ends. The germline CDR1 and CDR2 sequences are SQVTM and ANQGSEA. The DNA of the CDR3 is TGCAGCGGCCAGGCTTCCGGGGACTATGGCTACACCTTC. This translates into CSGQASGDYGYTF.

The chain combines TRBV15 with TRBJ2-4, with D perhaps matching TRBD1 (5 bases). V was trimmed by 5 bases and J by 8 bases, leaving 13 bases between them. There are 13 residues in the CDR3. The V gene's germline CDR1 is LNHNV and CDR2 YYDKDF (reference sequence). DNA of the CDR3: TGTGCCACCAGCGGGGCCATTCGGGACATTCAGTACTTC. Translation: CATSGAIRDIQYF.